Below are 16 T cell receptor beta chains sequenced from a single sample in a study of CXCR3-negative and CXCR3-positive naive CD8 T cells. General study findings and limits: Naive CXCR3-positive cells had TRB CDR3s more hydrophobic than those of CXCR3-negative naive cells.

UMI labels and 5' RACE were used to prepare the TRB cDNA libraries. TCRdb reprocessed the 5' RACE reads, with one entry per CDR3 protein and no DNA. Recorded here are around 88,000 distinct CDR3 sequences; the top ten clones represent nearly 0.85%. No antigens are known for them. Specimen: naive CXCR3+ CD8+ T cells from blood. Subset given: CD45RO-CCR7+CD27+CD95- naive CD8+ T cells expressing CXCR3 (TNR3+). Source of these receptors: a human donor in good health. Some clones in this sample may be carry-over from other donors' samples.

The chain carries TRBV29-1 and TRBJ2-2. The length of the CDR3 is 14 residues. The germline V gene has CDR1 SQVTM and CDR2 ANQGSEA. The CDR3 protein is CSVEVGANTGELFF.

The V call is TRBV15, the J call TRBJ1-4; without DNA, the TCRdb call of TRBD1 cannot be checked. This CDR3 has 16 amino acids. Germline-derived CDR1 and CDR2 are LNHNV and YYDKDF (reference sequence). This CDR3 reads CATSRDEGQGFEKLFF. Full variable domain (outside the CDR3, taken from reference TRBV15 and TRBJ1-4): DAMVIQNPRYQVTQFGKPVTLSCSQTLNHNVMYWYQQKSSQAPKLLFHYYDKDFNNEADTPDNFQSRRPNTSFCFLDIRSPGLGDTAMYLCATSRDEGQGFEKLFFGSGTQLSVL.

The rearrangement uses TRBV4-3 and TRBJ2-7; TCRdb lists TRBD1, though no DNA is available to test this call. In germline, CDR1 is LGHNA, CDR2 YSLEER. The CDR3 length is 15 residues. The CDR3 loop is CASSQGGQGSYEQYF.

The chain recombines TRBV13 with TRBJ2-7; TCRdb names TRBD1, which stays unverified in the absence of DNA. This CDR3 spans 14 amino acids. Germline loops: CDR1 PRHDT, CDR2 FYEKMQ (reference sequence). The CDR3 loop reads CASSLGQGRNEQYF.

CDR3 residues: CASSKEDRTYEQYF. V gene TRBV5-1 combines with J gene TRBJ2-7. The CDR3 covers 14 residues. The V gene's germline CDR1 is SGHRS and CDR2 YFSETQ. Combining the CDR3 with reference TRBV5-1 and TRBJ2-7 gives the whole variable domain KAGVTQTPRYLIKTRGQQVTLSCSPISGHRSVSWYQQTPGQGLQFLFEYFSETQRNKGNFPGRFSGRQFSNSRSEMNVSTLELGDSALYLCASSKEDRTYEQYFGPGTRLTVT.

The chain recombines TRBV29-1 with TRBJ2-3; the TCRdb call, TRBD2, lacks DNA for checking. The germline V gene has CDR1 SQVTM and CDR2 ANQGSEA. The CDR3 covers 15 residues. The CDR3 protein is CSVEASGRHTDTQYF.

V is TRBV28 and J is TRBJ2-3; as DNA is missing, the TRBD1 call by TCRdb cannot be tested. The germline gives CDR1 MDHEN, CDR2 SYDVKM. CDR3 length: 19 residues. The CDR3: CASSLADHRTGWGTDTQYF.

This rearrangement joins TRBV11-2 to TRBJ1-4. Germline values: CDR1 SGHAT, CDR2 FQNNGV. This CDR3 comprises 15 residues. CDR3 sequence: CASSSSDGLNEKLFF.

V is TRBV29-1 and J is TRBJ2-1; the TCRdb call, TRBD2, lacks DNA for checking. In germline, CDR1 is SQVTM, CDR2 ANQGSEA. The CDR3 consists of 11 residues. The CDR3 reads CSVGRNNEQFF.

J is TRBJ2-3 and V is TRBV28; TCRdb names TRBD2, which stays unverified in the absence of DNA. This CDR3 region has 16 residues. CDR1 is MDHEN and CDR2 is SYDVKM in the germline V gene. Here the CDR3 reads CASRWTSGRRADTQYF. Supplemented by reference TRBV28 and TRBJ2-3, the full variable domain reads DVKVTQSSRYLVKRTGEKVFLECVQDMDHENMFWYRQDPGLGLRLIYFSYDVKMKEKGDIPEGYSVSREKKERFSLILESASTNQTSMYLCASRWTSGRRADTQYFGPGTRLTVL.

The V and J genes are TRBV27 and TRBJ2-5; the TCRdb D gene call, TRBD1, has no DNA to confirm it. CDR1 and CDR2 (germline): MNHEY, SMNVEV (reference sequence). This CDR3 region has 15 residues. The CDR3 spells CASSLLGGAGETQYF.

The rearrangement uses TRBV12-3 or TRBV12-4 and TRBJ1-1. The CDR3 extends over 19 amino acids. CDR3 sequence reads: CASSFIVPGVSLMNTEAFF.

This chain connects TRBV6-5 to TRBJ1-5; the TCRdb call, TRBD1, lacks DNA for checking. CDR3 size: 14 residues. Germline loops: CDR1 MNHEY, CDR2 SVGAGI. CDR3 region: CASSPAGGDQPQHF.

This rearrangement joins TRBV7-9 to TRBJ1-1; TCRdb's D call, TRBD1, is unchecked because there is no DNA. CDR3 size: 15 residues. Germline V CDR1 and CDR2: SEHNR, FQNEAQ (reference sequence). CDR3 residues: CASSFPTGVNTEAFF. The variable domain in full, completed from reference TRBV7-9 and TRBJ1-1, reads DTGVSQNPRHKITKRGQNVTFRCDPISEHNRLYWYRQTLGQGPEFLTYFQNEAQLEKSRLLSDRFSAERPKGSFSTLEIQRTEQGDSAMYLCASSFPTGVNTEAFFGQGTRLTVV.

The genes are TRBV28 and TRBJ2-7; the TCRdb D gene call, TRBD1, has no DNA to confirm it. CDR3 length: 15 residues. Looked up from germline, CDR1 is MDHEN and CDR2 is SYDVKM. The CDR3 loop reads CASSLVDRGTYEQYF.

V is TRBV4-3 and J is TRBJ2-3. Per the germline V gene, CDR1 is LGHNA and CDR2 is YSLEER. This CDR3 has 13 residues. CDR3 residues: CASSQGLGDTQYF.